Below are 26 T cell receptor beta chains sequenced from a single sample in a study of T cells expressing NK-cell markers. TCRdb reprocessed the 5' RACE reads and stores each CDR3 protein as one record, lacking DNA. This repertoire includes 130,000 to 150,000 distinct CDR3 sequences. Sequencing was carried out using blood T cells: a sorted CD56 or NKG2C T cell subset, CD4+ or CD8+ T cells, or bulk PBMC T cells (not recorded which). Source of these receptors: a man in his late teens or twenties in good health.

The J gene is TRBJ1-1, the V gene TRBV7-9; TCRdb proposes TRBD1, but this gene call is untestable without DNA. The CDR3 sequence is 15 residues long. Germline CDR1 reads SEHNR; CDR2 reads FQNEAQ (reference sequence). The CDR3 spells CASSSPGTVNTEAFF.

The chain employs TRBV4-3 and TRBJ1-4; the TCRdb call, TRBD1, lacks DNA for checking. The CDR3 totals 15 residues. Germline V CDR1 and CDR2: LGHNA, YSLEER. The CDR3: CASSQGTGLNEKLFF.

This chain uses TRBV15 with TRBJ2-3. The length of the CDR3 is 11 residues. Germline assignment: CDR1 LNHNV and CDR2 YYDKDF (reference sequence). The CDR3 loop reads CATSDQDTQYF.

The chain recombines TRBV19 with TRBJ1-2. CDR1 is LNHDA and CDR2 is SQIVND in the germline V gene (reference sequence). The CDR3 length is 13 residues. The CDR3: CASSISLVSGYTF.

The chain joins TRBV7-2 to TRBJ2-7; TCRdb's D call of TRBD2 is untestable without DNA. Germline V CDR1 and CDR2: SGHTA, FQGNSA. This CDR3 comprises 16 residues. CDR3 sequence reads: CASSRGLAGTSYEQYF.

This chain uses TRBV20-1 with TRBJ2-1; no DNA is available, so the TRBD2 call from TCRdb remains unchecked. CDR1 and CDR2 from the germline V gene are DFQATT and SNEGSKA (reference sequence). This CDR3 is 14 amino acids long. The CDR3 loop reads CSGPSGKRYNEQFF.

The rearrangement links TRBV12-3 or TRBV12-4 to TRBJ1-5; TCRdb proposes TRBD1, but this gene call is untestable without DNA. This CDR3 has 16 residues. Here the CDR3 reads CASSSTIDRSNQPQHF.

V gene TRBV27 combines with J gene TRBJ2-3. Looked up from germline, CDR1 is MNHEY and CDR2 is SMNVEV (reference sequence). The CDR3 runs to 14 residues. The CDR3 sequence: CASSLFSGTDTQYF.

The chain joins TRBV7-9 to TRBJ2-7; with no DNA, the TCRdb D assignment of TRBD2 cannot be verified. Per the germline V gene, CDR1 is SEHNR and CDR2 is FQNEAQ (reference sequence). CDR3 size: 15 residues. The CDR3 region is CASSPGTSQSHEQYF.

The chain uses TRBV7-8 and TRBJ1-5. There are 14 residues in the CDR3. Germline loops: CDR1 SGHVS, CDR2 FQNEAQ. The CDR3 spells CASSLAGDSQPQHF.

The rearrangement links TRBV30 to TRBJ2-7. The CDR3 contains 13 residues. Germline values: CDR1 GTSNPN, CDR2 SVGIG (reference sequence). The CDR3 here is CAWATRPSYEQYF. Full variable domain (remainder filled in from reference TRBV30 and TRBJ2-7): SQTIHQWPATLVQPVGSPLSLECTVEGTSNPNLYWYRQAAGRGLQLLFYSVGIGQISSEVPQNLSASRPQDRQFILSSKKLLLSDSGFYLCAWATRPSYEQYFGPGTRLTVT.

The gene calls are TRBV11-1 and TRBJ2-1; without DNA, the TCRdb call of TRBD2 cannot be checked. Germline CDR1 is SGHAT and CDR2 is FQDESV (reference sequence). The CDR3 runs to 14 residues. CDR3 amino acids: CASSAGLAGNEQFF.

This CDR3 is CASSLVAGANVLTF. The chain carries TRBV5-1 and TRBJ2-6. CDR1 is SGHRS, CDR2 YFSETQ, per germline. The CDR3 is 14 amino acids.

This rearrangement joins TRBV20-1 to TRBJ2-3; TCRdb's assignment of TRBD1 cannot be checked, as there is no DNA. The germline CDR1 and CDR2 sequences are DFQATT and SNEGSKA (reference sequence). The CDR3 sequence is 13 residues long. Here the CDR3 reads CSARVGGADTQYF.

The chain joins TRBV12-3 or TRBV12-4 to TRBJ2-7. The CDR3 consists of 13 residues. The chain's CDR3 is CASSRQGPYEQYF.

The V call is TRBV5-8, the J call TRBJ2-1; without DNA, the TCRdb call of TRBD2 cannot be checked. Germline lookup yields CDR1 SGHTS and CDR2 YDEGEE. This CDR3 region has 13 residues. CDR3 region: CASSLQRLNEQFF.

The V call is TRBV30, the J call TRBJ2-7. CDR3 length equals 12 residues. Looked up from germline, CDR1 is GTSNPN and CDR2 is SVGIG (reference sequence). The CDR3 spells CAWRRIYYEQYF.

This chain uses TRBV12-3 or TRBV12-4 with TRBJ2-5; TCRdb outputs TRBD1, but without DNA this stays unchecked. This CDR3 is 17 amino acids long. CDR3 region: CASRSLLRGPYQETQYF.

The CDR3: CASLDRGYNEQFF. The rearrangement uses TRBV13 and TRBJ2-1; TCRdb names TRBD1, which stays unverified in the absence of DNA. The V gene's germline CDR1 is PRHDT and CDR2 FYEKMQ (reference sequence). The length of the CDR3 is 13 residues. The entire variable domain, with the rest obtained from reference TRBV13 and TRBJ2-1, is as follows: AAGVIQSPRHLIKEKRETATLKCYPIPRHDTVYWYQQGPGQDPQFLISFYEKMQSDKGSIPDRFSAQQFSDYHSELNMSSLELGDSALYFCASLDRGYNEQFFGPGTRLTVL.

The chain joins TRBV5-1 to TRBJ2-1; the TCRdb call, TRBD1, lacks DNA for checking. The CDR3 has 19 residues. Germline V lookup: CDR1 SGHRS, CDR2 YFSETQ. The CDR3 loop reads CASSLDHRGSLMGGNEQFF.

The V call is TRBV5-1, the J call TRBJ2-7; TCRdb gives TRBD2 as the D gene, but with no DNA this cannot be confirmed. Germline CDR1 is SGHRS and CDR2 is YFSETQ. This CDR3 has 15 amino acids. The CDR3 protein is CASEREGDGPYEQYF.

This chain joins TRBV27 and TRBJ2-7. This CDR3 is 13 amino acids long. CDR1 MNHEY and CDR2 SMNVEV come from the germline V gene (reference sequence). The chain's CDR3 is CASSSGGAYEQYF.

This chain links TRBV7-9 with TRBJ2-7; the D call of TRBD2 rests on TCRdb alone, since no DNA is present to check it. CDR3 size: 13 residues. Germline V gene lookup returns CDR1 SEHNR and CDR2 FQNEAQ (reference sequence). The CDR3 loop is CASRQGGMDEQYF.

The chain employs TRBV7-3 and TRBJ2-1; TCRdb selects TRBD2, and the lack of DNA leaves this call unchecked. The CDR3 extends over 15 amino acids. The germline CDR1 and CDR2 sequences are SGHTA and FQGTGA. CDR3 sequence reads: CASSSGLALNNEQFF.

The rearrangement joins TRBV7-3 to TRBJ2-1; TCRdb gives TRBD2 as the D gene, but with no DNA this cannot be confirmed. The CDR3 runs 16 residues. Looked up from germline, CDR1 is SGHTA and CDR2 is FQGTGA. This chain's CDR3 is CASSLRSAGVYNEQFF.

The genes are TRBV19 and TRBJ1-1; checking the TCRdb D call of TRBD1 is not possible without DNA. The CDR3 extends over 14 amino acids. Per the germline V gene, CDR1 is LNHDA and CDR2 is SQIVND (reference sequence). CDR3 loop: CASRTQGSNLEAFF.